The 10 T cell receptor beta chains below all came from one sample that was sequenced in a study of T cells in localized non-small cell lung cancer. This table comes from immunoSEQ multiplex PCR, and its TCRdb copy is limited to in-frame clones, with some not included. The sample records tens of thousands of clones, 90% to 95% being singletons. The sequencing used peripheral blood, collected before any cancer treatment. These receptors were taken from a woman aged 40-69 years with stage I lung adenocarcinoma.

About this clone itself: At one boundary the junction diverges from the germline segment, which might be a read error. The V call is TRBV7-7, the J call TRBJ2-3; 7 positions match TRBD1. CDR3 size: 14 residues. Germline CDR1 and CDR2: SSHAT and FNYEAQ (reference sequence). CDR3 region: CASSVGQGTDTQYF. The CDR3 DNA sequence: TGTGCTAGCAGCGTCGGACAGGGCACAGATACGCAGTATTTT.

CDR3: CASSISYQLSEQYF. The CDR3 nucleotides read TGTGCCAGTAGTATATCGTACCAGCTAAGCGAGCAGTACTTC. The chain recombines TRBV19 with TRBJ2-7, with D hard to call. V was clipped by 2 bases and J by 6 bases, with 14 bases between them. From germline, CDR1 is LNHDA and CDR2 SQIVND (reference sequence). The CDR3 spans 14 residues.

This chain links TRBV6-1 with TRBJ1-4; 7 nucleotides align to TRBD1. There are 14 residues in the CDR3. The germline CDR1 and CDR2 sequences are MNHNS and SASEGT. V shed 8 bases and J 8 bases; nucleotides not matched to a gene: 11. The CDR3 DNA reads as TGTGCCAGCGGAGGACAGGCAGAGGGCGAAAAACTGTTTTTT. It translates to CASGGQAEGEKLFF.

The chain is built from TRBV19 and TRBJ2-7; a weak D match, TRBD1 (5 bases). Germline loops: CDR1 LNHDA, CDR2 SQIVND (reference sequence). V gave up 5 bases and J gave up 0 bases, with 14 bases separating them. The CDR3 spans 15 residues. The CDR3 nucleotides read TGTGCCAGTAGTTCCGGACAACGTATCTCCTACGAGCAGTACTTC. As protein: CASSSGQRISYEQYF.

J is TRBJ1-2 and V is TRBV2; 11 bases agree with TRBD1. The CDR3 has 16 amino acids. Trimming at V came to 9 bases and at J to 4 bases, leaving 13 bases not matched to a gene. Germline CDR1 reads SNHLY; CDR2 reads FYNNEI. The CDR3, as DNA: TGTGCCAGTACCCTGTTTGGACAGGGGGCGATCTATGGCTACACCTTC. This gives the protein CASTLFGQGAIYGYTF.

V and J are TRBV27 and TRBJ2-1; 9 positions match TRBD1. V lost 2 bases to trimming and J lost 9 bases; unmatched junction nucleotides: 8. Germline V CDR1 and CDR2: MNHEY, SMNVEV (reference sequence). The CDR3 sequence is 15 residues long. The CDR3 region has the DNA TGTGCCAGCAGTTTACAACGGACAGGGGCGACTGAGCAGTTCTTC. It encodes CASSLQRTGATEQFF.

The chain has TRBV7-3 and TRBJ2-1, with TRBD2 matching 9 bases. The CDR3 loop spans 12 amino acids. Germline V gives CDR1 SGHTA, CDR2 FQGTGA. Trimming at V came to 3 bases and at J to 10 bases, leaving 1 base not matched to a gene. The CDR3 here is CASSLLAGEQFF. The CDR3 DNA is TGTGCCAGCAGCTTGCTAGCGGGAGAGCAGTTCTTC.

This sequence joins TRBV5-8 and TRBJ1-3; no firm D call. Between the trimmed V and J ends, which lost 0 bases and 0 bases, there was a span of 7 bases. The V gene's germline CDR1 is SGHTS and CDR2 YDEGEE. CDR3 length equals 15 residues. Here the CDR3 DNA reads TGTGCCAGCAGCTTGGTACCGAGCTCTGGAAACACCATATATTTT. Residues: CASSLVPSSGNTIYF. Together with reference TRBV5-8 and TRBJ1-3, the CDR3 gives the full variable domain: EAGVTQSPTHLIKTRGQQATLRCSPISGHTSVYWYQQALGLGLQFLLWYDEGEERNRGNFPPRFSGRQFPNYSSELNVNALELEDSALYLCASSLVPSSGNTIYFGEGSWLTVV.

J is TRBJ1-6 and V is TRBV7-9, with TRBD1 as a possible D gene (5 bases). This CDR3 spans 15 amino acids. Germline V gene sequence: CDR1 SEHNR, CDR2 FQNEAQ (reference sequence). The V gene lost 7 bases and the J gene lost 8 bases, with 18 bases spanning the gap. DNA of the CDR3: TGTGCCAGCACCTGGCTCGGGGGGGAGGATTCACCCCTCCACTTT. The encoded protein is CASTWLGGEDSPLHF.

The chain recombines TRBV6-1 with TRBJ2-3, with D hard to call. V was trimmed by 3 bases and J by 1 base, leaving 8 bases between them. This CDR3 is built from 14 residues. Looked up from germline, CDR1 is MNHNS and CDR2 is SASEGT. CDR3 region: CASSDQARTDTQYF. The CDR3 DNA sequence: TGTGCCAGCAGTGATCAGGCCCGCACAGATACGCAGTATTTT.